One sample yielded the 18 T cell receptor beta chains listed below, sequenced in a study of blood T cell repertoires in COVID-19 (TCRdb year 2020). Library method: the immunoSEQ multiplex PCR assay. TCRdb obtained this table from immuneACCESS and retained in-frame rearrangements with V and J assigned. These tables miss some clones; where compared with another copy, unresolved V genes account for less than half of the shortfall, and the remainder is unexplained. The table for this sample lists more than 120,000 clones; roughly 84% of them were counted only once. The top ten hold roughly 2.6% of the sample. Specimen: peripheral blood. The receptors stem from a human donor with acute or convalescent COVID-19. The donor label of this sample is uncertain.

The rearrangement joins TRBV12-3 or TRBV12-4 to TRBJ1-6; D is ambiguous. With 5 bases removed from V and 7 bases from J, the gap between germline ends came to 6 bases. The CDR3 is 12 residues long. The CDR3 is CASSRQNSPLHF. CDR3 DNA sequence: TGTGCCAGCAGTCGTCAGAATTCACCCCTCCACTTT.

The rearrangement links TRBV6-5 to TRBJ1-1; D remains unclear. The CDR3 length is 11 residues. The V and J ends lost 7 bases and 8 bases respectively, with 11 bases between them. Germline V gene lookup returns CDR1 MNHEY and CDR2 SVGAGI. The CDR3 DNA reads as TGTGCCAGCATGAGGGATAAGGAAGCTTTCTTT. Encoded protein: CASMRDKEAFF.

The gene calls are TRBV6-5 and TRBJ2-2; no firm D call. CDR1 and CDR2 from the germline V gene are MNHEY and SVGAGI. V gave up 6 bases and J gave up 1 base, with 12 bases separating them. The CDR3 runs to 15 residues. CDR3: CASSKTDKNTGELFF. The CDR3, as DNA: TGTGCCAGCAGCAAAACAGACAAGAACACCGGGGAGCTGTTTTTT.

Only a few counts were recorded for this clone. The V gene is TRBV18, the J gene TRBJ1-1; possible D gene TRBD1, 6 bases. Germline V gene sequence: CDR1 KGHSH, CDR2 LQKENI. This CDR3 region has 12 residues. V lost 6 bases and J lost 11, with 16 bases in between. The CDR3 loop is CASSPLQGDAFF. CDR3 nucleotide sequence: TGTGCCAGCTCTCCATTACAGGGAGATGCTTTCTTT. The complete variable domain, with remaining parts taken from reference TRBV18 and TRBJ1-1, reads NAGVMQNPRHLVRRRGQEARLRCSPMKGHSHVYWYRQLPEEGLKFMVYLQKENIIDESGMPKERFSAEFPKEGPSILRIQQVVRGDSAAYFCASSPLQGDAFFGQGTRLTVV.

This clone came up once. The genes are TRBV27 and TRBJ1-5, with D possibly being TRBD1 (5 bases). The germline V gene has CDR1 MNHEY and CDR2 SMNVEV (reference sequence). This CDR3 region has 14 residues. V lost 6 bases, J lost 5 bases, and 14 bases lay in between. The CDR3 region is CASRGGSGHQPQHF. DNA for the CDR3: TGTGCCAGCAGGGGGGGGAGTGGGCATCAGCCCCAGCATTTT.

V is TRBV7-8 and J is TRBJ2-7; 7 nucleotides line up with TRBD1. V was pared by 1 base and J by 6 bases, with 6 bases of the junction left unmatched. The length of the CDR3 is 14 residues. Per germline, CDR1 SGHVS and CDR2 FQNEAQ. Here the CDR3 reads CASSLVRGLGEQYV. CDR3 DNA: TGTGCCAGCAGCTTAGTTAGGGGGCTCGGCGAGCAGTACGTC.

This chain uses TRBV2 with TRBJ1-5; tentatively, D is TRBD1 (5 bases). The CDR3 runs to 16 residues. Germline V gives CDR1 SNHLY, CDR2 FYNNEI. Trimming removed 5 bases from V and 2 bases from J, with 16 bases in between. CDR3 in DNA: TGTGCCAGCAGTCCTAGACAGCCGGCTGGCAATCAGCCCCAGCATTTT. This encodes CASSPRQPAGNQPQHF.

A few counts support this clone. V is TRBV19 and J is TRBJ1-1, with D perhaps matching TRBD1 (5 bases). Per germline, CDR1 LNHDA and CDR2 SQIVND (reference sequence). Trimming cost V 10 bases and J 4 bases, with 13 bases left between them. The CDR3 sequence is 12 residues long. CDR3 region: CATGTRSTEAFF. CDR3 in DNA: TGTGCCACCGGGACTCGTAGCACTGAAGCTTTCTTT.

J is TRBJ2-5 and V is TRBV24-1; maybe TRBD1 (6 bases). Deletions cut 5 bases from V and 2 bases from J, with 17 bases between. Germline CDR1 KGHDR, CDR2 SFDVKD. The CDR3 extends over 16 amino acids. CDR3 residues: CATSGTVPSSQETQYF. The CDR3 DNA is TGTGCCACCAGTGGGACAGTCCCTTCCTCTCAAGAGACCCAGTACTTC.

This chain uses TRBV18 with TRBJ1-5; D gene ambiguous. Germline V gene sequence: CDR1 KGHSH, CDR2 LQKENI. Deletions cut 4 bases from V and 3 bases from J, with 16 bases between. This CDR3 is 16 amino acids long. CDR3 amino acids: CASSLNTRVSNQPQHF. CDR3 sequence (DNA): TGTGCCAGCTCACTAAACACACGGGTTTCCAATCAGCCCCAGCATTTT.

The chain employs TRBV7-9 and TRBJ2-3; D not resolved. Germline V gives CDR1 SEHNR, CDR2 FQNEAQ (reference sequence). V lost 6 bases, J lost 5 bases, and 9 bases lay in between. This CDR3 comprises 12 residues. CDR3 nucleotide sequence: TGTGCCAGCAGGAGTAATATAGATACGCAGTATTTT. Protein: CASRSNIDTQYF. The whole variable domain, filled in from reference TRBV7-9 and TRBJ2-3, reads DTGVSQNPRHKITKRGQNVTFRCDPISEHNRLYWYRQTLGQGPEFLTYFQNEAQLEKSRLLSDRFSAERPKGSFSTLEIQRTEQGDSAMYLCASRSNIDTQYFGPGTRLTVL.

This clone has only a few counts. CDR3 sequence reads: CASSLATGVPDTQYF. The CDR3 DNA sequence: TGCGCCAGCAGCTTGGCCACGGGGGTTCCAGATACGCAGTATTTT. The rearrangement uses TRBV5-1 and TRBJ2-3, with a possible D match to TRBD2 (6 bases). The CDR3 is 15 residues long. Trimming stripped 0 bases from V and 4 bases from J, with 12 bases between. From germline, CDR1 is SGHRS and CDR2 YFSETQ.

CDR3 sequence: CASDRAGETGELFF. DNA of the CDR3: TGTGCCAGCGACAGAGCGGGAGAAACCGGGGAGCTGTTTTTT. The chain is built from TRBV4-2 and TRBJ2-2, with 8 bases identical to TRBD2. This CDR3 region has 14 residues. The germline gives CDR1 LGHNA, CDR2 YNFKEQ. The trim removed 8 bases at V and 5 bases at J, leaving 7 bases unmatched.

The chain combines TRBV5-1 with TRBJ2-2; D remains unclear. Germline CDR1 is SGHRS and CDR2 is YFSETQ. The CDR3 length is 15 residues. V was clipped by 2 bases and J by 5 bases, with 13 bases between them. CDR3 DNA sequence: TGCGCCAGCAGCTTTACCGCCGCGGAGACCGGGGAGCTGTTTTTT. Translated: CASSFTAAETGELFF.

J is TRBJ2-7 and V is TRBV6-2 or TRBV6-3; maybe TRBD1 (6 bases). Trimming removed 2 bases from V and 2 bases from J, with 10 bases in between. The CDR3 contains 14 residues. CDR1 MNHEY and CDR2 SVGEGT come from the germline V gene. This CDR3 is CASSYGQGTYEQYF. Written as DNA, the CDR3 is TGTGCCAGCAGTTACGGGCAGGGGACCTACGAGCAGTACTTC.

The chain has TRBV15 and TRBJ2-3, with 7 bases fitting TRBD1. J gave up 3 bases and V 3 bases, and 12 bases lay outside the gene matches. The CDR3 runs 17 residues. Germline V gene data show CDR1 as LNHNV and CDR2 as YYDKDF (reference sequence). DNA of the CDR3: TGTGCCACCAGCAGTTTCCGGGACAGACGAAGGACAGATACGCAGTATTTT. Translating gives CATSSFRDRRRTDTQYF.

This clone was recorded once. The CDR3 protein is CATSRPHRGSGVDQPQHF. CDR3 sequence (DNA): TGTGCCACCAGCAGACCCCATAGGGGCAGCGGGGTCGATCAGCCCCAGCATTTT. This rearrangement joins TRBV15 to TRBJ1-5, with D perhaps matching TRBD1 (5 bases). Germline V gene sequence: CDR1 LNHNV, CDR2 YYDKDF (reference sequence). Trimming took off 2 bases at V and 5 bases at J, with 22 bases between the two ends. CDR3 size: 18 residues.

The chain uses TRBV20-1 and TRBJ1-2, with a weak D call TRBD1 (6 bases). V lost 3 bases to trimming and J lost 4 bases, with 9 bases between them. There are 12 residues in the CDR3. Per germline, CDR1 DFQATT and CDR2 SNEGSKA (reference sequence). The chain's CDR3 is CSASPRGYGYTF. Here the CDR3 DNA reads TGCAGTGCTAGTCCCAGGGGCTATGGCTACACCTTC.